Presented here are 10 T cell receptor beta chains from one specimen sequenced in a study of blood T cell repertoires in COVID-19. Clones were read by immunoSEQ multiplex PCR, and TCRdb kept only the in-frame ones, dropping some. This table has tens of thousands of clones, roughly 80% appearing once. The sequenced sample was peripheral blood. Receptor source: a man aged 65 to 85 with COVID-19, enrolled during active disease.

The CDR3 here is CASSIRPHLDTLFRQGGNTIYF. The CDR3 nucleotides read TGTGCCAGCAGCATCCGTCCGCACCTTGATACACTTTTCAGGCAGGGTGGAAACACCATATATTTT. The chain joins TRBV3-1 (or the pseudogene TRBV3-2) to TRBJ1-3; tentative D call: TRBD1 (5 bases). The CDR3 runs 22 residues. Germline V CDR1 and CDR2: LGHDT, YNNKEL (reference sequence). The ends were cut back, 5 bases at V and 3 bases at J, with 35 bases in the middle.

The chain carries TRBV7-2 and TRBJ1-2; 8 nucleotides align to TRBD1. Germline V gives CDR1 SGHTA, CDR2 FQGNSA. This CDR3 has 13 amino acids. J lost 8 bases, V lost 4 bases, and 6 bases had no gene match. In DNA, the CDR3 is TGTGCCAGCAGCTGGACAGGGAAGGAAGGCTACACCTTC. This sequence encodes CASSWTGKEGYTF.

V usage is TRBV3-1 (or the pseudogene TRBV3-2) and J usage is TRBJ2-2; D possibly corresponds to TRBD2 (6 bases). Trimming removed 5 bases from V and 7 bases from J, with 20 bases in between. CDR1 and CDR2 (germline): LGHDT, YNNKEL (reference sequence). The CDR3 runs 16 residues. CDR3 DNA: TGTGCCAGCAGCAAAGCCGTACCTAGCGTGGACGGGGAGCTGTTTTTT. Translating it yields CASSKAVPSVDGELFF.

This rearrangement joins TRBV28 to TRBJ1-6, with TRBD1 matching 8 bases. The CDR3 length is 13 residues. The trim removed 11 bases at V and 4 bases at J, leaving 4 bases unmatched. CDR1 is MDHEN, CDR2 SYDVKM, per germline. Written as DNA, the CDR3 is TGTGCCGCTCGGACAGGGTATAATTCACCCCTCCACTTT. This codes for CAARTGYNSPLHF.

This clone came up once. This chain joins TRBV12-3 or TRBV12-4 and TRBJ2-2; D is unclear. The V and J ends lost 5 bases and 3 bases respectively, with 7 bases between them. The CDR3 extends over 13 amino acids. The CDR3 DNA follows: TGTGCCAGCAGTAAGCAGGACACCGGGGAGCTGTTTTTT. Protein sequence: CASSKQDTGELFF.

This clone came up a few times. V and J are TRBV14 and TRBJ1-1, with 9 nucleotides matching TRBD1. This CDR3 has 12 amino acids. V shed 8 bases and J 11 bases; nucleotides not matched to a gene: 9. Looked up from germline, CDR1 is SGHDN and CDR2 is FVKESK. The CDR3 DNA sequence: TGTGCCAGCCGATCACCGGGACAGGGTGCTTTCTTT. Amino acid sequence: CASRSPGQGAFF. Full variable domain (outside the CDR3, taken from reference TRBV14 and TRBJ1-1): EAGVTQFPSHSVIEKGQTVTLRCDPISGHDNLYWYRRVMGKEIKFLLHFVKESKQDESGMPNNRFLAERTGGTYSTLKVQPAELEDSGVYFCASRSPGQGAFFGQGTRLTVV.

This clone was recorded only once. The chain couples TRBV7-9 to TRBJ2-5, with 12 bases lining up with TRBD2. Germline V CDR1 and CDR2: SEHNR, FQNEAQ (reference sequence). With 5 bases clipped from V and 3 bases from J, the junction kept 7 bases outside the gene matches. This CDR3 spans 16 amino acids. The CDR3 here is CASSTGTSGHEETQYF. In DNA, the CDR3 is TGTGCCAGCAGCACAGGGACTAGCGGGCACGAAGAGACCCAGTACTTC.

This sequence joins TRBV10-3 and TRBJ1-1, with TRBD1 matching over 7 bases. Germline lookup yields CDR1 ENHRY and CDR2 SYGVKD. The V segment lost 9 bases and the J segment 4 bases; nucleotides outside the gene matches: 5. The CDR3 loop spans 12 amino acids. The CDR3 protein is CAMQGDGTEAFF. CDR3 bases: TGTGCCATGCAGGGGGACGGCACTGAAGCTTTCTTT.

The chain links TRBV4-3 to TRBJ1-3; D is ambiguous. The germline CDR1 and CDR2 sequences are LGHNA and YSLEER. Trimming stripped 0 bases from V and 8 bases from J, with 8 bases between. The CDR3 has 13 residues. CDR3 DNA: TGCGCCAGCAGCCAAGATGGGCGAGACACCATATATTTT. Translating it yields CASSQDGRDTIYF.

The chain combines TRBV7-2 with TRBJ2-7; the match to TRBD2 covers 7 bases. Per the germline V gene, CDR1 is SGHTA and CDR2 is FQGNSA. CDR3 length: 14 residues. V gave up 5 bases and J gave up 3 bases; unmatched junction bases: 7. CDR3 amino acids: CASSQAGINYEQYF. CDR3 coding DNA: TGTGCCAGCAGCCAAGCGGGGATTAACTACGAGCAGTACTTC.